The 17 T cell receptor beta chains in this list originate from one sample, sequenced in a study of cytomegalovirus exposure and HLA in healthy donors. PCR was performed using 60 Vbeta and 13 Jbeta primers. Sequencing used immunoSEQ multiplex PCR; TCRdb keeps in-frame clones, though not all of them. The sample includes about 140,000 clones, 80% of them seen just once. Sequencing was carried out using PBMCs. The source of these receptors is a female donor in good health and CMV-seronegative.

This chain connects TRBV18 to TRBJ2-1; D possibly corresponds to TRBD1 (6 bases). Deletions cut 6 bases from V and 9 bases from J, with 9 bases between. The CDR3 runs to 11 residues. Germline V gene sequence: CDR1 KGHSH, CDR2 LQKENI. In DNA, the CDR3 is TGTGCCAGCTCTCCCAGGGGTGAGCAGTTCTTC. Translated: CASSPRGEQFF.

Worth noting for this clone: The sample carries other DNA sequences with the same CDR3. The chain recombines TRBV6-1 with TRBJ2-5, with no clear D. The V and J ends lost 4 bases and 5 bases respectively, with 8 bases between them. This CDR3 region has 12 residues. Germline CDR1 reads MNHNS; CDR2 reads SASEGT. The CDR3 is CASSATRETQYF. In nucleotides, the CDR3 is TGTGCCAGCAGTGCCACCAGGGAGACCCAGTACTTC.

This rearrangement joins TRBV10-1 to TRBJ2-2, with 8 bases that match TRBD1. V gave up 1 base and J gave up 6 bases; unmatched junction bases: 7. Germline loops: CDR1 WNHNN, CDR2 SYGVQD (reference sequence). This CDR3 contains 16 residues. CDR3: CASSEWGQVKPGELFF. The CDR3 coding sequence is TGCGCCAGCAGTGAGTGGGGACAGGTTAAACCCGGGGAGCTGTTTTTT.

The sample holds one count of this clone. V and J are TRBV5-1 and TRBJ2-7, with D maybe TRBD2 (5 bases). Germline lookup yields CDR1 SGHRS and CDR2 YFSETQ. The V gene lost 4 bases and the J gene lost 0 bases, with 11 bases spanning the gap. This CDR3 is 14 amino acids long. The CDR3 region is CASSADSVSYEQYF. The DNA of the CDR3 is TGCGCCAGCAGCGCGGACTCCGTCTCCTACGAGCAGTACTTC.

J is TRBJ2-3 and V is TRBV4-1, with 7 positions matching TRBD1. The CDR3 runs to 16 residues. Germline lookup yields CDR1 MGHRA and CDR2 YSYEKL. V shed 4 bases, J shed 2 bases, and the junction held 9 bases outside the gene matches. The CDR3 spells CASSPWTGSYTDTQYF. The CDR3 DNA sequence: TGCGCCAGCAGCCCCTGGACAGGATCTTACACAGATACGCAGTATTTT.

The chain uses TRBV7-9 and TRBJ1-3, with unresolved D. The CDR3 consists of 14 residues. CDR1 SEHNR and CDR2 FQNEAQ come from the germline V gene (reference sequence). V lost 5 bases to trimming and J lost 0 bases, with 8 bases between them. Here the CDR3 reads CASSDTTSGNTIYF. CDR3 coding DNA: TGTGCCAGCAGCGACACGACCTCTGGAAACACCATATATTTT.

The genes are TRBV25-1 and TRBJ2-5; D is possibly TRBD2 (6 bases). Trimming left V 6 bases short and J 5 bases short, with 13 bases between. CDR1 MGHDK and CDR2 SYGVNS come from the germline V gene. This CDR3 is built from 13 residues. CDR3 bases: TGTGCCAGCAGCCAAGGAGGGAGGGAGACCCAGTACTTC. It encodes CASSQGGRETQYF.

The V gene is TRBV5-4, the J gene TRBJ2-3; 9 bases fit TRBD2. Germline V gene sequence: CDR1 SGHNT, CDR2 YYREEE (reference sequence). V dropped 1 base and J dropped 5; count of bases not matched to a gene: 5. The CDR3 runs to 15 residues. The CDR3 protein is CASSLSAGGVDTQYF. CDR3 nucleotide sequence: TGTGCCAGCAGCTTGTCAGCGGGAGGAGTAGATACGCAGTATTTT. Supplemented by reference TRBV5-4 and TRBJ2-3, the full variable domain reads ETGVTQSPTHLIKTRGQQVTLRCSSQSGHNTVSWYQQALGQGPQFIFQYYREEENGRGNFPPRFSGLQFPNYSSELNVNALELDDSALYLCASSLSAGGVDTQYFGPGTRLTVL.

The gene calls are TRBV5-4 and TRBJ2-7; a weak D match, TRBD1 (5 bases). V lost 0 bases and J lost 5, with 9 bases in between. The CDR3 contains 13 residues. Germline-derived CDR1 and CDR2 are SGHNT and YYREEE (reference sequence). The CDR3 sequence: CASSLGVGDEQYF. The CDR3 coding sequence is TGTGCCAGCAGCTTGGGAGTAGGGGACGAGCAGTACTTC.

This clone appeared a few times. The chain has TRBV5-4 and TRBJ2-2; D might be TRBD2 (5 bases). Trimming removed 4 bases from V and 0 bases from J, with 13 bases in between. The germline V gene encodes CDR1 SGHNT and CDR2 YYREEE (reference sequence). There are 16 residues in the CDR3. CDR3 coding DNA: TGTGCCAGCAGCCCCCCGGGGAGCCCGAACACCGGGGAGCTGTTTTTT. It is translated as CASSPPGSPNTGELFF.

This chain links TRBV25-1 with TRBJ2-7, with 7 nucleotides matching TRBD1. V gave up 3 bases and J gave up 1 base; unmatched junction bases: 6. The CDR3 is made up of 15 amino acids. Germline loops: CDR1 MGHDK, CDR2 SYGVNS. The CDR3 region is CASSDRQGWSYEQYF. DNA for the CDR3: TGTGCCAGCAGTGATAGACAGGGATGGTCCTACGAGCAGTACTTC.

The rearrangement joins TRBV6-1 to TRBJ2-1; D remains ambiguous. Germline V lookup: CDR1 MNHNS, CDR2 SASEGT. The length of the CDR3 is 15 residues. Deletions cut 4 bases from V and 2 bases from J, with 12 bases between. The CDR3, as DNA: TGTGCCAGCAGTGCCGAGTTTACAGCCTACAATGAGCAGTTCTTC. Its protein product is CASSAEFTAYNEQFF.

This clone was counted between two and nine times. The V call is TRBV6-6, the J call TRBJ1-2, with TRBD1 matching over 7 bases. The V segment lost 8 bases and the J segment 2 bases; nucleotides outside the gene matches: 8. Per germline, CDR1 MNHNY and CDR2 SVGAGI (reference sequence). This CDR3 spans 14 amino acids. CDR3 nucleotides: TGTGCCAGCCGGGCCGGGGACAGAAACTATGGCTACACCTTC. It codes for CASRAGDRNYGYTF.

The chain links TRBV7-9 to TRBJ2-2, with D maybe TRBD2 (6 bases). V lost 8 bases and J lost 5, with 12 bases in between. Germline V gene data show CDR1 as SEHNR and CDR2 as FQNEAQ (reference sequence). The CDR3 contains 13 residues. The CDR3 DNA follows: TGTGCCAGCGGACGCGGGGCAACCGGGGAGCTGTTTTTT. As protein: CASGRGATGELFF.

The V gene is TRBV28, the J gene TRBJ2-3, with 7 bases identical to TRBD2. Trimming cost V 6 bases and J 2 bases; bases outside gene matches: 8. This CDR3 contains 15 residues. The germline CDR1 and CDR2 sequences are MDHEN and SYDVKM. CDR3 bases: TGTGCCAGCAGATCATGGGGACTACTCACAGATACGCAGTATTTT. Protein: CASRSWGLLTDTQYF.

The V gene is TRBV7-9, the J gene TRBJ2-3; 7 bases match TRBD1. Germline loops: CDR1 SEHNR, CDR2 FQNEAQ (reference sequence). The V and J ends lost 5 bases and 3 bases, in that order; junction bases with no gene match: 5. CDR3 length: 14 amino acids. The CDR3 region is CASSPRQGTDTQYF. In DNA, the CDR3 is TGTGCCAGCAGCCCCAGACAGGGAACAGATACGCAGTATTTT.

The rearrangement links TRBV25-1 to TRBJ2-7; 7 nucleotides match TRBD1. The V gene end was trimmed by 4 bases and the J gene end by 3 bases; junction bases not matched to a gene: 6. CDR1 and CDR2 from the germline V gene are MGHDK and SYGVNS. The CDR3 has 14 amino acids. Here the CDR3 DNA reads TGTGCCAGCAGTGCAAGACAGGGAATCTACGAGCAGTACTTC. It specifies CASSARQGIYEQYF.